The T cell receptor (beta chain) under discussion was sequenced for a study of T cells in Graves' hyperthyroidism and ophthalmopathy. Study-wide findings and caveats: In the blood, most expanded thyroid clonotypes above 0.001 appeared as well.

Per the germline V gene, CDR1 is LGHNA and CDR2 is YNFKEQ. After removal of 0 bases from V and 1 base from J, the junction contained 4 bases not matched to a gene. The CDR3 is 17 amino acids. Patients having uncontrolled infection, another autoimmune disease, pregnancy or lactation were not included. Diagnoses were made from clinical symptoms, serum measures (thyroxine and TRAb), thyroid ultrasound and orbital computed tomography. Using RNA transcripts as the source, TCR beta CDR3 regions were amplified. During a first-round RT-PCR of the TCR CDR3, the HTBI primer set was used. From the multiplex PCR reads, TCRdb called clonotypes with MiXCR, one entry per CDR3 protein. The sample has about 250,000 distinct CDR3 sequences, approximately 24% seen once. This clonotype appeared many times. What it binds is unknown.

This chain joins TRBV4-2 and TRBJ2-2; 8 bases are a match to TRBD1. The source is a woman in her forties with Graves' ophthalmopathy. The material sequenced was blood. CDR3 coding DNA: TGTGCCAGCAGCCAAGATCAGACAGGGGTGAACACCGGGGAGCTGTTTTTT. Its protein product is CASSQDQTGVNTGELFF.